The text below deals with one T cell receptor beta chain. Its cognate antigen is unknown. Per the germline V gene, CDR1 is SEHNR and CDR2 is FQNEAQ (reference sequence). Trimming stripped 5 bases from V and 0 bases from J, with 16 bases between. CDR3 size: 16 residues. PCR was performed using 60 Vbeta and 13 Jbeta primers. Repertoires were generated with immunoSEQ multiplex PCR, while TCRdb's copy carries only in-frame clones and drops some. The profile shows around 120,000 clones, about 82% of them singletons. This sample was included in a study of cytomegalovirus exposure and HLA in healthy donors. Across the whole study: Earlier results showed 117 million unique TCR beta sequences derived from 150 million to 200 million T cells.

Findings and limits, study-wide: A later analysis by the authors found several of the most significant clusters apparently linked to common viral pathogens. Relative to equally common others, HLA-associated TCR beta chains showed greater clonal expansion in a later analysis. Some V segments, TRBV6-2 and TRBV6-3 among them, were indistinguishable and were therefore excluded.

Sequenced sample: PBMCs. This receptor was obtained from a boy under 18 in good health and CMV-seronegative. The rearrangement joins TRBV7-9 to TRBJ1-1; a weak D match, TRBD1 (5 bases). The CDR3 DNA follows: TGTGCCAGCAGCCCCCCCGGGGGAGGCCTGAACACTGAAGCTTTCTTT. Residues: CASSPPGGGLNTEAFF.